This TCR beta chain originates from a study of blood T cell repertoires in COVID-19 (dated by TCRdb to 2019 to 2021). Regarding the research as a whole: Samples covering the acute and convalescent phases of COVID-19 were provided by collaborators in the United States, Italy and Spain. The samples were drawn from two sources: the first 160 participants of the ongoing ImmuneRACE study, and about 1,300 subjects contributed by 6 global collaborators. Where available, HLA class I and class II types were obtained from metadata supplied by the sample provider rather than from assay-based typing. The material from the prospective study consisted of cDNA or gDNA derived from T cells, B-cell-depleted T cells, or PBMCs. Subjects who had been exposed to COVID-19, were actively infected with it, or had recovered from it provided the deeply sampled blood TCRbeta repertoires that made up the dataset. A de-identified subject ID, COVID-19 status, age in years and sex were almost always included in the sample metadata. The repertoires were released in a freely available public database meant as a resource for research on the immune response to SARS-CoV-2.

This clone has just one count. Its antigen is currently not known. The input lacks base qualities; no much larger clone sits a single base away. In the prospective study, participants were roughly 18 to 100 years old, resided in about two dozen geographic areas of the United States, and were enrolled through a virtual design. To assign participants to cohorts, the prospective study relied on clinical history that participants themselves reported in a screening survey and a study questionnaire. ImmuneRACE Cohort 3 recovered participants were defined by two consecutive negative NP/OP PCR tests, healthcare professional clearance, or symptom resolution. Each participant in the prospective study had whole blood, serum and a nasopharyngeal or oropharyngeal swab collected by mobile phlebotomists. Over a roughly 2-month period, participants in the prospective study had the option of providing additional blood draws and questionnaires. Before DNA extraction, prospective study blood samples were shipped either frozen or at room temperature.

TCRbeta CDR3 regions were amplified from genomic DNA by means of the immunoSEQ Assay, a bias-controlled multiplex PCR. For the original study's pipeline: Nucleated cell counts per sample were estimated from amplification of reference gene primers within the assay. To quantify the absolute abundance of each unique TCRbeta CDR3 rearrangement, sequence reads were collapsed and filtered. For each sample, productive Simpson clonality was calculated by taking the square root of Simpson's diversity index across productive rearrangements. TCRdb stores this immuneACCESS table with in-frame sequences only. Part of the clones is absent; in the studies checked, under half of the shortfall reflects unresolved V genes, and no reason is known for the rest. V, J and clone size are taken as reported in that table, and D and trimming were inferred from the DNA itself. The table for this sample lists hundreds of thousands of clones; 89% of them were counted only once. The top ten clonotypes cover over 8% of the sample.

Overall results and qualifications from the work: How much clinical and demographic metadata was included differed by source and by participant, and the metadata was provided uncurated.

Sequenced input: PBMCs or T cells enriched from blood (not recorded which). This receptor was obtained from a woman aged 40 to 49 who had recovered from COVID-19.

In nucleotide form, the sequence is TGTGCCAGCAGTTCCAGCCGGGACAGCTCTTATAACTATGGCTACACCTTC. It is translated as CASSSSRDSSYNYGYTF. The chain is encoded by TRBV28 joined to TRBJ1-2, and 7 junction bases match TRBD1. As encoded in the germline V gene, CDR1 is MDHEN while CDR2 is SYDVKM. Including cysteine and phenylalanine, the CDR3 has 17 amino acids. Of all the DNA, just the CDR3 is kept, 51 bases in frame from base 1. V has 4 bases trimmed and J has 1 base trimmed; junction bases matching no gene number 12.